This T cell receptor beta chain emerged from a study of CD8 T cells in ankylosing spondylitis. Study outcomes and limitations: Existing reports had already noted some motif variants in reactive arthritis synovial fluid and blood. In ankylosing spondylitis blood, a motif of eight highly homologous TCR beta variants appeared characteristic. There was reportedly significant enrichment of clones that were disease-linked in matched ankylosing spondylitis synovial fluid. Peripheral blood samples showed relatively rare disease-linked clones, and these clones were CD8+.

The V and J ends lost 4 bases and 3 bases respectively, with 11 bases between them. The CDR3 totals 15 residues. Germline CDR1 is SGHRS and CDR2 is YFSETQ. This clonotype was detected a few times. Its antigen is undetermined. Making the TCR beta libraries involved quantitative 5'-RACE with molecular barcodes. MiXCR was run by TCRdb on the 5' RACE reads, yielding one entry per CDR3 protein. Here the sample spans approximately 400,000 distinct CDR3 sequences, approximately 17% being singletons. The TCR originated in a male donor with ankylosing spondylitis. The V and J genes are TRBV5-1 and TRBJ2-6, with D maybe TRBD1 (6 bases). Sequenced material: blood, either unsorted or a sorted T cell fraction (not recorded which). CDR3 amino acids: CASSPQGRGANVLTF. Here the CDR3 DNA reads TGCGCCAGCAGCCCCCAGGGGCGTGGGGCCAACGTCCTGACTTTC.